This entry features one T cell receptor (beta chain) sequence. The sample originates from a study of blood T cell repertoires in COVID-19. Participants were aged roughly 18 to 100 years from more than 20 US areas. Per germline, CDR1 LNHDA and CDR2 SQIVND (reference sequence). J was trimmed by 4 bases and V by 7 bases; bases with no gene match: 1. The CDR3 contains 14 residues. The table came from immunoSEQ multiplex PCR; TCRdb's copy has only in-frame clones and leaves some out. This repertoire shows about 150,000 clones, 78% found once; its top ten account for 6%. The V and J genes are TRBV19 and TRBJ2-1; TRBD2 agrees at 13 bases. This TCR came from a woman aged 45-60 years who had recovered from COVID-19. What was sequenced was PBMCs or T cells enriched from blood (not recorded which). The CDR3 nucleotides are TGTGCCAGTAAGGGACTAGCGGGGTACAATGAGCAGTTCTTC. Translating gives CASKGLAGYNEQFF.